This TCR beta chain stems from a study of coeliac disease. Study background: High-resolution HLA typing was lacking; TRBV7-2 bias was queried instead. Whole-study findings and limits: Most TRB amino acid sequences occurred in only one sample.

By share of the sample, this clone is large. What it binds is unknown. Germline lookup yields CDR1 ENHRY and CDR2 SYGVKD. The V and J ends lost 4 bases and 4 bases respectively, with 10 bases between them. The CDR3 has 13 residues. The repertoire was sequenced with immunoSEQ multiplex PCR; TCRdb's copy has only in-frame clones and lacks some. The data hold a few thousand clones, with roughly 72% observed a single time. The sequencing input was lymphocytes from the gut lamina propria. The rearrangement joins TRBV10-3 to TRBJ1-1; D possibly corresponds to TRBD1 (6 bases). The TCR sequence derives from a man younger than 30 with celiac disease on a gluten-free diet. The CDR3 sequence: CAISAVGGTEAFF. DNA for the CDR3: TGTGCCATCAGTGCCGTAGGGGGCACTGAAGCTTTCTTT.